These T cell receptor beta chains were read from a single sample in a study of blood T cell repertoires in COVID-19. Here immunoSEQ multiplex PCR was the method, and the copy in TCRdb shows in-frame clones only, minus some. Of about 200,000 clones listed, 70% to 90% are singletons. The specimen was peripheral blood. These TCRs come from a man between 35 and 55 years old with acute or convalescent COVID-19. Each CDR3 is given with its conserved first and last residue. D genes are given only for firm matches. Not every row has a clone size; where given, it reads once, few, many or a size class.

j_gene | len | v_gene | d_gene | abundance | CDR3nt | CDR3aa
TRBJ2-7 | 15 | TRBV5-5 | TRBD1 | . | TGTGCCAGCAGCCTCTCGGGACAGGGCGTCGACGAGCAGTACTTC | CASSLSGQGVDEQYF
TRBJ2-3 | 15 | TRBV28 | . | . | TGTGCCAGCAGTTTCGCTAGGGGATCCCCAGATACGCAGTATTTT | CASSFARGSPDTQYF
TRBJ2-2 | 13 | TRBV9 | . | . | TGTGCCAGCAGTGAGGGACTTCCCGGGGAGCTGTTTTTT | CASSEGLPGELFF
TRBJ1-1 | 15 | TRBV7-8 | TRBD1 | . | TGTGCCAGCAGCTCTCTGACAGGGAGGTACACTGAAGCTTTCTTT | CASSSLTGRYTEAFF
TRBJ2-5 | 12 | TRBV12-3/TRBV12-4 | TRBD2 | . | TGTGCCAGCAGTTCGGGGGGGGAGACCCAGTACTTC | CASSSGGETQYF
TRBJ1-3 | 16 | TRBV7-2 | . | . | TGTGCCAGCAGCCGCGAGGGTCCCAGCTCTGGAAACACCATATATTTT | CASSREGPSSGNTIYF
TRBJ2-1 | 16 | TRBV13 | TRBD2 | . | TGTGCCAGCAGCCGTCGGACTAGCGGGAGGACCAATGAGCAGTTCTTC | CASSRRTSGRTNEQFF
TRBJ2-4 | 11 | TRBV7-9 | . | . | TGTGCCAGCAGCTTAGGACTCCCGGCGGACTTC | CASSLGLPADF
TRBJ2-1 | 13 | TRBV19 | . | . | TGTGCCTCAGGCGTTAGCTCCTACAATGAGCAGTTCTTC | CASGVSSYNEQFF
TRBJ2-3 | 14 | TRBV3-1/TRBV3-2 | TRBD1 | . | TGTGCCAGCAGCCTGGGACAGCCCACAGATACGCAGTATTTT | CASSLGQPTDTQYF
TRBJ1-2 | 13 | TRBV28 | TRBD1 | . | TGTGCCAGCAGTTCCCAGGGGGCCTTGGGCTACACCTTC | CASSSQGALGYTF
TRBJ2-7 | 16 | TRBV28 | TRBD1 | few | TGTGCCAGCTTTGGTTCTTCGGGACAGAGCTCCTACGAGCAGTACTTC | CASFGSSGQSSYEQYF
TRBJ1-2 | 16 | TRBV4-2 | TRBD1 | . | TGTGCCAGCAGCCAAGAGTCGAAGGGGGCGTTCTATGGCTACACCTTC | CASSQESKGAFYGYTF
TRBJ2-2 | 15 | TRBV7-3 | TRBD2 | . | TGTGCCAGCAGCAACATAGCGGGAGAGGTCGGGGAGCTGTTTTTT | CASSNIAGEVGELFF
TRBJ2-5 | 15 | TRBV19 | . | . | TGTGCCAGTAGTCCCCGGCCAGGCCTCCAAGAGACCCAGTACTTC | CASSPRPGLQETQYF
TRBJ1-2 | 14 | TRBV7-2 | TRBD1 | . | TGTGCCAGCAGCGCCGTACAGGGGAACTATGGCTACACCTTC | CASSAVQGNYGYTF
TRBJ2-1 | 14 | TRBV24-1 | . | . | TGTGCCACCAGTGACAGGGGCGGAAGCGATGAGCAGTTCTTC | CATSDRGGSDEQFF
TRBJ1-1 | 13 | TRBV6-1 | TRBD1 | . | TGTGCCAGCAGTGAAAAGACAGGGGATGAAGCTTTCTTT | CASSEKTGDEAFF
TRBJ1-1 | 14 | TRBV28 | . | . | TGTGCCAGCAGTTTATTGACAGGAGACAGGAAAGCTTTCTTT | CASSLLTGDRKAFF
TRBJ1-6 | 16 | TRBV11-2 | . | . | TGTGCCAGCAGCCCCGCGGGGGTGGGGAATAATTCACCCCTCCACTTT | CASSPAGVGNNSPLHF
TRBJ2-7 | 14 | TRBV5-4 | TRBD2 | . | TGTGCCAGCAGCCAAGCGGGGGCCATATACGAGCAGTACTTC | CASSQAGAIYEQYF
TRBJ2-5 | 14 | TRBV2 | TRBD2 | . | TGTGCCAGCAGAGAGCGGGAGGAGAGGGAGACCCAGTACTTC | CASREREERETQYF
TRBJ2-5 | 14 | TRBV2 | TRBD2 | . | TGTGCCAGCAGTGAAGGACTAGTGCGGGGGGCCCAGTACTTC | CASSEGLVRGAQYF
TRBJ1-2 | 14 | TRBV6-4 | . | . | TGTGCCAGCAGTGATTGGGTCAGGTTCTATGGCTACACCTTC | CASSDWVRFYGYTF
TRBJ2-2 | 12 | TRBV29-1 | . | . | TGCAGCGTTGAGAGAAACACCGGGGAGCTGTTTTTT | CSVERNTGELFF
TRBJ2-3 | 16 | TRBV3-1/TRBV3-2 | . | . | TGTGCCAGCAGCCAAGGGCGCGGACAAAACACAGATACGCAGTATTTT | CASSQGRGQNTDTQYF
TRBJ2-7 | 16 | TRBV11-2 | TRBD1 | . | TGTGCCAGCAGCTCCCTACCCCCGGGACAGGGGTACGAGCAGTACTTC | CASSSLPPGQGYEQYF
TRBJ1-6 | 18 | TRBV20-1 | . | . | TGCAGTGCTAGTTCCTCGGGTACCTCTAGCTCCTATAATTCACCCCTCCACTTT | CSASSSGTSSSYNSPLHF
TRBJ1-2 | 13 | TRBV3-1/TRBV3-2 | TRBD1 | . | TGTGCCAGCAGCCAAGCACAGGGGAGCGGCTACACCTTC | CASSQAQGSGYTF
TRBJ2-5 | 15 | TRBV5-1 | TRBD2 | . | TGCGCCAGCAGCGAGGGACTAGCGGGGCTAGAGACCCAGTACTTC | CASSEGLAGLETQYF
TRBJ1-2 | 14 | TRBV5-6 | . | . | TGTGCCAGCAGCCCTGGAGGCAGTCTGGCTGGCTACACCTTC | CASSPGGSLAGYTF
TRBJ1-5 | 15 | TRBV18 | . | . | TGTGCCAGCTCACCAAGTACCGGGGTGGGTCAGCCCCAGCATTTT | CASSPSTGVGQPQHF
TRBJ2-7 | 16 | TRBV7-8 | TRBD2 | . | TGTGCCAGCAGCTTAGCCCATGGACTAGCGGGGGACGAGCAGTACTTC | CASSLAHGLAGDEQYF
TRBJ1-4 | 15 | TRBV3-1/TRBV3-2 | . | . | TGTGCCAGCAGCCGTAGGGGGATTACTAATGAAAAACTGTTTTTT | CASSRRGITNEKLFF
TRBJ2-7 | 20 | TRBV28 | TRBD2 | . | TGTGCCAGCAGTTTTCGGGGTGTTCGGGGACTAGCGGGAGTAGGCTACGAGCAGTACTTC | CASSFRGVRGLAGVGYEQYF
TRBJ1-4 | 15 | TRBV5-4 | . | . | TGCGCCAGCAGCTTGCAGGACAGCGGTAATGAAAAACTGTTTTTT | CASSLQDSGNEKLFF
TRBJ2-1 | 16 | TRBV7-9 | TRBD2 | . | TGTGCCAGCAGCACAACAAGCGGGGGGGCCAGCCATGAGCAGTTCTTC | CASSTTSGGASHEQFF
TRBJ1-4 | 14 | TRBV7-9 | . | . | TGTGCCAGCAGCTTAGTGGACAGCAGTGAAAAACTGTTTTTT | CASSLVDSSEKLFF
TRBJ1-1 | 17 | TRBV27 | . | . | TGTGCCAGCAGTCCCCTTGTGCTGGGGGGAACGAACACTGAAGCTTTCTTT | CASSPLVLGGTNTEAFF
TRBJ2-3 | 17 | TRBV30 | TRBD2 | . | TGTGCCTGGAATGGGGCTATGGCTAGCGGAAGCACAGATACGCAGTATTTT | CAWNGAMASGSTDTQYF
TRBJ2-7 | 14 | TRBV18 | TRBD2 | . | TGTGCCAGCTCACCACCTAGCGGGAATTCCGAGCAGTACTTC | CASSPPSGNSEQYF
TRBJ1-4 | 16 | TRBV19 | . | . | TGTGCCAGTAGTATGCTCCGGGCAGGGGCGAATGAAAAACTGTTTTTT | CASSMLRAGANEKLFF
TRBJ2-1 | 13 | TRBV7-8 | . | few | TGTGCCAGCAGTCAAGGGGTCTACAATGAGCAGTTCTTC | CASSQGVYNEQFF
TRBJ2-7 | 15 | TRBV27 | . | . | TGTGCCAGCCGCTACTCCGGGACACTGACCTACGAGCAGTACTTC | CASRYSGTLTYEQYF
TRBJ2-1 | 15 | TRBV18 | . | . | TGTGCCAGCTCACCCCTACAGGGTACCGACAATGAGCAGTTCTTC | CASSPLQGTDNEQFF
TRBJ1-2 | 15 | TRBV5-4 | . | . | TGTGCCAGCAGCTTGGGACTGATGGATAGCTATGGCTACACCTTC | CASSLGLMDSYGYTF
TRBJ1-2 | 16 | TRBV16 | . | . | TGTGCCAGCAGCCAATCAGCCAGGGACATTAACTATGGCTACACCTTC | CASSQSARDINYGYTF